The clone carrying this T cell receptor beta chain was detected only a few times. The data belong to a study of blood T cell repertoires in COVID-19. The CDR3 contains 15 residues. The germline V gene encodes CDR1 LNHDA and CDR2 SQIVND (reference sequence). Germline trimming cut 6 bases from V and 5 bases from J; bases unmatched to any gene: 8. TCRdb keeps only in-frame clones here, not all; method: immunoSEQ multiplex PCR. The sample has about 170,000 clones, 85% to 90% seen once; the top ten hold 5.5% to 7%. Sequenced: peripheral blood. The TCR sequence derives from a man between 50 and 59 years old with active or convalescent COVID-19. The chain employs TRBV19 and TRBJ2-1, with 9 bases lining up with TRBD1. The DNA of the CDR3 is TGTGCCAGTAGACTGGGACAGGGAAGTCACAATGAGCAGTTCTTC. Protein sequence: CASRLGQGSHNEQFF.